The 27 T cell receptor beta chains presented below share a single source sample, sequenced in a study of siplizumab effects on memory and regulatory T cells. Here immunoSEQ multiplex PCR was the method, and the copy in TCRdb shows in-frame clones only, minus some. The sample holds approximately 100,000 clones; 85% to 95% are singletons and the top ten take roughly 0.17%. The sequencing input was non-Treg CD4+ T cells sorted from blood. These TCRs come from a human donor in good health.

CDR3 loop: CASSDRQGRNEQYF. The DNA for the CDR3 is TGTGCCAGCTCAGACCGACAGGGGAGAAACGAGCAGTACTTC. V usage is TRBV18 and J usage is TRBJ2-7; TRBD1 aligns across 8 bases. The germline V gene has CDR1 KGHSH and CDR2 LQKENI. The CDR3 consists of 14 residues. Trimming removed 5 bases from V and 5 bases from J; junction bases left unmatched: 8.

This clone came up once. The gene calls are TRBV6-1 and TRBJ1-1; D is uncertain. The CDR3 is 12 amino acids. Germline V CDR1 and CDR2: MNHNS, SASEGT. V was clipped by 3 bases and J by 1 base, with 3 bases between them. CDR3 nucleotide sequence: TGTGCCAGCAGTGACAGGAACACTGAAGCTTTCTTT. Protein: CASSDRNTEAFF.

The V call is TRBV19, the J call TRBJ1-4; D perhaps matches TRBD1 (6 bases). V shed 5 bases and J shed 0 bases, with 16 bases lying between them. Germline CDR1 reads LNHDA; CDR2 reads SQIVND (reference sequence). CDR3 length equals 17 residues. In DNA, the CDR3 is TGTGCCAGTAGTCCCGGGGGGCGCGGACCAACTAATGAAAAACTGTTTTTT. Amino acids: CASSPGGRGPTNEKLFF.

The DNA for the CDR3 is TGTGCCAGCAGGGGGGGACAGGGTTTCTACGAGCAGTACTTC. Protein product: CASRGGQGFYEQYF. The chain links TRBV27 to TRBJ2-7, with 9 positions matching TRBD1. This CDR3 comprises 14 residues. Germline loops: CDR1 MNHEY, CDR2 SMNVEV (reference sequence). V trimming: 6 bases; J trimming: 3 bases; junction bases outside the gene matches: 6.

The chain uses TRBV25-1 and TRBJ1-5, with D unclear. Germline V CDR1 and CDR2: MGHDK, SYGVNS. This CDR3 comprises 13 residues. Trimming pared 6 bases from V and 4 bases from J, leaving 10 bases between. CDR3 bases: TGTGCCAGCAGCGGGAATTCTAATCAGCCCCAGCATTTT. Encoded protein: CASSGNSNQPQHF.

This clone was seen once. For the CDR3, the DNA is TGTGCCACCAGCGGTAACTACGAGCAGTACTTC. This translates into CATSGNYEQYF. The rearrangement joins TRBV15 to TRBJ2-7; no clear D. The germline V gene has CDR1 LNHNV and CDR2 YYDKDF (reference sequence). Deletions cut 5 bases from V and 3 bases from J, with 5 bases between. This CDR3 contains 11 residues.

This clone was found once. The rearrangement joins TRBV9 to TRBJ1-1; D is unclear. Trimming pared 0 bases from V and 0 bases from J, leaving 6 bases between. The germline V gene has CDR1 SGDLS and CDR2 YYNGEE. The CDR3 sequence is 14 residues long. The DNA for the CDR3 is TGTGCCAGCAGCGTAGGACTTTTGAACACTGAAGCTTTCTTT. It yields the protein CASSVGLLNTEAFF.

This chain links TRBV4-1 with TRBJ2-1, with 9 bases that match TRBD2. Germline V gene sequence: CDR1 MGHRA, CDR2 YSYEKL. The V segment lost 0 bases and the J segment 0 bases; nucleotides outside the gene matches: 12. This CDR3 is built from 20 residues. The CDR3 sequence: CASSQEAFSGGPISYNEQFF. In nucleotides, the CDR3 is TGCGCCAGCAGCCAAGAGGCGTTTAGCGGGGGCCCAATCTCCTACAATGAGCAGTTCTTC.

This clone appeared a few times. The chain joins TRBV9 to TRBJ1-5; D remains ambiguous. Germline CDR1 is SGDLS and CDR2 is YYNGEE. The length of the CDR3 is 15 residues. V lost 0 bases to trimming and J lost 6 bases, with 13 bases between them. CDR3 sequence (DNA): TGTGCCAGCAGCGTAGCGAGGCAGGCGAGTCAGCCCCAGCATTTT. This encodes CASSVARQASQPQHF.

The chain combines TRBV7-5 with TRBJ1-1. TRBV7-5 is described as a pseudogene. There are 9 residues in the CDR3. CDR3 nucleotides: TGTGTCGTCCCCACCAAAGCTTTCTTT. This sequence encodes CVVPTKAFF.

The chain uses TRBV19 and TRBJ1-1; D may be TRBD1 (6 bases). V was clipped by 5 bases and J by 0 bases, with 13 bases between them. CDR1 and CDR2 (germline): LNHDA, SQIVND (reference sequence). This CDR3 has 15 residues. Here the CDR3 reads CASSWGLNLNTEAFF. The CDR3, as DNA: TGTGCCAGTAGTTGGGGGCTAAACCTGAACACTGAAGCTTTCTTT. Combining the CDR3 with reference TRBV19 and TRBJ1-1 gives the whole variable domain DGGITQSPKYLFRKEGQNVTLSCEQNLNHDAMYWYRQDPGQGLRLIYYSQIVNDFQKGDIAEGYSVSREKKESFPLTVTSAQKNPTAFYLCASSWGLNLNTEAFFGQGTRLTVV.

The chain links TRBV28 to TRBJ1-2, with D possibly being TRBD1 (6 bases). The germline gives CDR1 MDHEN, CDR2 SYDVKM. V gave up 10 bases and J gave up 4 bases, with 16 bases separating them. The CDR3 has 13 amino acids. The CDR3 spells CATRIRQVYGYTF. The CDR3 DNA sequence: TGTGCCACCCGAATCCGACAGGTCTATGGCTACACCTTC.

This clone is a singleton in its sample. This chain connects TRBV6-6 to TRBJ2-3; a possible D gene is TRBD2 (6 bases). The V end was cut by 2 bases, the J end by 0 bases, with 12 bases between. The CDR3 sequence is 16 residues long. CDR1 and CDR2 (germline): MNHNY, SVGAGI (reference sequence). In DNA form, the CDR3 reads TGTGCCAGCAGTTACGGACCCGGGACTAGCACAGATACGCAGTATTTT. Translating it yields CASSYGPGTSTDTQYF.

The rearrangement joins TRBV11-3 to TRBJ2-2; D might be TRBD1 or TRBD2, each matching 5 bases. The CDR3 is 13 residues long. CDR1 and CDR2 from the germline V gene are SGHNT and YENEEA. Trimming left V 5 bases short and J 4 bases short, with 8 bases between. Written as DNA, the CDR3 is TGTGCCAGCAGCCGAGGGGTCACCGGGGAGCTGTTTTTT. Its translation is CASSRGVTGELFF.

This rearrangement joins TRBV25-1 to TRBJ2-5; 8 nucleotides agree with TRBD2. The J segment lost 7 bases and the V segment lost 8 bases, leaving 6 bases of the junction unmatched. CDR3 size: 12 residues. Looked up from germline, CDR1 is MGHDK and CDR2 is SYGVNS. The CDR3 bases are TGTGCCAGCGTCGTCGGGGGGGGGACCCAGTACTTC. Encoded protein: CASVVGGGTQYF.

This clone was seen a single time. The V and J genes are TRBV6-1 and TRBJ1-2; D is unclear. V lost 2 bases, J lost 4 bases, and 11 bases lay in between. The CDR3 covers 14 residues. Germline V gives CDR1 MNHNS, CDR2 SASEGT. The CDR3 spells CASSEPGRAYGYTF. The CDR3, as DNA: TGTGCCAGCAGTGAACCCGGCAGAGCCTATGGCTACACCTTC.

This chain links TRBV6-1 with TRBJ1-5; 8 nucleotides line up with TRBD1. The CDR3 has 16 residues. Trimming removed 1 base from V and 9 bases from J; junction bases left unmatched: 11. Germline loops: CDR1 MNHNS, CDR2 SASEGT. The DNA for the CDR3 is TGTGCCAGCAGTGAAGAAGTAGGGACAGGATTAAGGCCCCAGCATTTT. Translating gives CASSEEVGTGLRPQHF.

CDR3 loop: CASSQEFVTASYEQYF. Here the CDR3 DNA reads TGCGCCAGCAGCCAAGAGTTCGTGACAGCTTCCTACGAGCAGTACTTC. V gene TRBV4-1 combines with J gene TRBJ2-7, with TRBD1 as a possible D gene (5 bases). Trimming stripped 0 bases from V and 1 base from J, with 13 bases between. This CDR3 contains 16 residues. Per germline, CDR1 MGHRA and CDR2 YSYEKL.

The chain is built from TRBV28 and TRBJ1-1; unclear D gene. CDR1 is MDHEN, CDR2 SYDVKM, per germline. The CDR3 is 14 amino acids. V was shortened by 2 bases and J by 0 bases, with 7 bases between the two germline ends. CDR3 amino acids: CASSLNNLNTEAFF. The CDR3 DNA reads TGTGCCAGCAGTTTAAACAATTTGAACACTGAAGCTTTCTTT.

The rearrangement joins TRBV21-1 to TRBJ1-1; the table names TRBD1, a call not compared with the DNA. TRBV21-1 is described as a pseudogene. The CDR3 contains 16 residues. The CDR3 DNA reads as TGTGCCAGCAGCAAGACCGGGACAGGGCCGAACACTGAAGCTTTCTTT. Amino acids: CASSKTGTGPNTEAFF.

This chain uses TRBV5-4 with TRBJ2-7, with 7 positions matching TRBD2. In germline, CDR1 is SGHNT, CDR2 YYREEE (reference sequence). V lost 4 bases and J lost 3; bases outside the gene matches: 13. The CDR3 loop spans 16 amino acids. CDR3 sequence: CASSPGGPVNLYEQYF. CDR3 nucleotide sequence: TGTGCCAGCAGCCCGGGAGGCCCAGTAAACCTCTACGAGCAGTACTTC. The full variable domain, its missing parts supplied by reference TRBV5-4 and TRBJ2-7, is ETGVTQSPTHLIKTRGQQVTLRCSSQSGHNTVSWYQQALGQGPQFIFQYYREEENGRGNFPPRFSGLQFPNYSSELNVNALELDDSALYLCASSPGGPVNLYEQYFGPGTRLTVT.

V usage is TRBV6-5 and J usage is TRBJ2-3, with 9 bases that match TRBD1. Trimming at V came to 8 bases and at J to 8 bases, leaving 11 bases not matched to a gene. The germline V gene encodes CDR1 MNHEY and CDR2 SVGAGI. This CDR3 contains 14 residues. CDR3 DNA sequence: TGTGCCAGCGGAGGACAGGGGTTTACGGGTACGCAGTATTTT. This codes for CASGGQGFTGTQYF.

CDR3 residues: CASSVARGQRLEAFF. The CDR3 DNA is TGTGCCAGCAGCGTGGCAAGGGGGCAAAGACTTGAAGCTTTCTTT. The rearrangement joins TRBV7-9 to TRBJ1-1; 7 bases match TRBD1. Trimming at V came to 5 bases and at J to 7 bases, leaving 13 bases not matched to a gene. CDR1 and CDR2 from the germline V gene are SEHNR and FQNEAQ (reference sequence). CDR3 length equals 15 residues.

The rearrangement joins TRBV5-1 to TRBJ2-7; 9 bases map to TRBD1. CDR1 and CDR2 (germline): SGHRS, YFSETQ. V was clipped by 5 bases and J by 6 bases; unmatched bases: 9. The CDR3 contains 14 residues. The CDR3 loop reads CASSPGTGKGEQYF. DNA for the CDR3: TGCGCCAGCAGTCCTGGGACAGGGAAAGGCGAGCAGTACTTC. Together with reference TRBV5-1 and TRBJ2-7, the CDR3 gives the full variable domain: KAGVTQTPRYLIKTRGQQVTLSCSPISGHRSVSWYQQTPGQGLQFLFEYFSETQRNKGNFPGRFSGRQFSNSRSEMNVSTLELGDSALYLCASSPGTGKGEQYFGPGTRLTVT.

The rearrangement joins TRBV2 to TRBJ1-1; no definite D call. Deletions cut 7 bases from V and 0 bases from J, with 21 bases between. The CDR3 consists of 17 residues. Germline loops: CDR1 SNHLY, CDR2 FYNNEI. CDR3 amino acids: CASIHAWVPPMNTEAFF. As DNA, the CDR3 is TGTGCCAGCATACACGCATGGGTCCCCCCGATGAACACTGAAGCTTTCTTT.

The chain combines TRBV18 with TRBJ2-5; D possibly corresponds to TRBD2 (6 bases). The V end lost 3 bases, the J end lost 5 bases, and 13 bases lay between the germline ends. The CDR3 totals 14 residues. The germline V gene has CDR1 KGHSH and CDR2 LQKENI. The CDR3 here is CASSPGLPPETQYF. Written as DNA, the CDR3 is TGTGCCAGCTCACCCGGACTACCCCCGGAGACCCAGTACTTC.

CDR3: CASSLGGGRTNNEQFF. The CDR3 nucleotides read TGTGCCAGCAGCTTAGGGGGCGGGCGTACTAACAATGAGCAGTTCTTC. The chain couples TRBV11-3 to TRBJ2-1; D tentatively reads TRBD1 or TRBD2 (5 bases each). The CDR3 spans 16 residues. Trimming stripped 1 base from V and 5 bases from J, with 15 bases between. CDR1 is SGHNT, CDR2 YENEEA, per germline.